This T cell receptor beta chain was profiled in a study of T cell responses to AZD1222 COVID-19 vaccine. General observations from the study: Only 6 or 7 people who got AZD1222 tested seropositive at baseline. Donors, mostly white British, included more females; clonal diversity was possibly underestimated. Epitopes outside B.1.351 and B.1.1.7 mutated regions reportedly drew nearly half of spike TCRs. With dominance at 160-218 and 743-854, vaccine-associated CD4 TCRs spanned spike.

Concerning this clone itself: Antigen: not known.

Sequencing was performed with immunoSEQ multiplex PCR; in TCRdb, only in-frame clones are kept and a portion is missing. This sample yields 150,000 to 200,000 clones, of which roughly 88% are seen a single time; 0.99% belongs to the top ten. The CDR3 is made up of 17 amino acids. Per the germline V gene, CDR1 is SQVTM and CDR2 is ANQGSEA. V lost 6 bases, J lost 7 bases, and 18 bases stayed unmatched. The TCR was taken from an adult in good health. This chain links TRBV29-1 with TRBJ2-1; 10 nucleotides align to TRBD2. Here the sequenced sample was peripheral blood, taken on day 0 of AZD1222 vaccination. Here the CDR3 DNA reads TGCAGCGTGATGACCTCCTTTACTAGCGGGATCAGGAATGAGCAGTTCTTC. Its translation: CSVMTSFTSGIRNEQFF.